One and the same sample provided the 18 T cell receptor beta chains below, sequenced in a study of blood T cell repertoires in COVID-19. Some clones are missing from TCRdb's copy, which holds only in-frame ones; the method was immunoSEQ multiplex PCR. The table has about 85,000 clones, under 85% seen once; the top ten hold around 10%. Sequencing was performed on peripheral blood. Receptor source: a man between 65 and 80 years old with acute or convalescent COVID-19.

V gene TRBV5-1 combines with J gene TRBJ2-3; 7 positions match TRBD1. The V gene's germline CDR1 is SGHRS and CDR2 YFSETQ. The trim removed 1 base at V and 8 bases at J, leaving 10 bases unmatched. The CDR3 is made up of 15 amino acids. Written as DNA, the CDR3 is TGCGCCAGCAGCTTGAATACAGGGGCCCAGGGTACGCAGTATTTT. It encodes CASSLNTGAQGTQYF. The whole variable domain, filled in from reference TRBV5-1 and TRBJ2-3, reads KAGVTQTPRYLIKTRGQQVTLSCSPISGHRSVSWYQQTPGQGLQFLFEYFSETQRNKGNFPGRFSGRQFSNSRSEMNVSTLELGDSALYLCASSLNTGAQGTQYFGPGTRLTVL.

The chain has TRBV6-5 and TRBJ1-2; D may be TRBD1 (5 bases). Germline V gene lookup returns CDR1 MNHEY and CDR2 SVGAGI. The CDR3 has 13 amino acids. Trimming took off 6 bases at V and 4 bases at J, with 12 bases between the two ends. The CDR3 protein is CASSPTRAYGYTF. CDR3 coding DNA: TGTGCCAGCAGCCCGACCAGGGCCTATGGCTACACCTTC.

The chain uses TRBV28 and TRBJ1-3; 9 positions agree with TRBD1. J lost 4 bases, V lost 10 bases, and 5 bases had no gene match. The CDR3 consists of 13 residues. The germline V gene encodes CDR1 MDHEN and CDR2 SYDVKM. The CDR3: CATGQGWGNTIYF. CDR3 nucleotides: TGTGCCACCGGACAGGGGTGGGGAAACACCATATATTTT.

J is TRBJ2-1 and V is TRBV11-3; D is undetermined. This CDR3 is built from 15 residues. CDR1 and CDR2 from the germline V gene are SGHNT and YENEEA. Deletions cut 5 bases from V and 0 bases from J, with 11 bases between. DNA of the CDR3: TGTGCCAGCAGCCGAGGCGGTAGCTCCTACAATGAGCAGTTCTTC. It is translated as CASSRGGSSYNEQFF.

The gene calls are TRBV19 and TRBJ2-1, with 10 bases identical to TRBD2. CDR1 and CDR2 (germline): LNHDA, SQIVND (reference sequence). The length of the CDR3 is 18 residues. With 8 bases clipped from V and 0 bases from J, the junction kept 13 bases outside the gene matches. CDR3 sequence (DNA): TGTGCCAGTTCCCCCCTCCCTTCTAGCGGGGGCTCCTACAATGAGCAGTTCTTC. Protein sequence: CASSPLPSSGGSYNEQFF.

The chain links TRBV28 to TRBJ2-3; 12 bases are a match to TRBD2. There are 19 residues in the CDR3. In germline, CDR1 is MDHEN, CDR2 SYDVKM. V gave up 5 bases and J gave up 6 bases; unmatched junction bases: 18. DNA for the CDR3: TGTGCCAGCAGTCCTTTACTCTCTAGCGGGGGGGCCCCTAGGGATACGCAGTATTTT. It specifies CASSPLLSSGGAPRDTQYF. Full variable domain (remainder filled in from reference TRBV28 and TRBJ2-3): DVKVTQSSRYLVKRTGEKVFLECVQDMDHENMFWYRQDPGLGLRLIYFSYDVKMKEKGDIPEGYSVSREKKERFSLILESASTNQTSMYLCASSPLLSSGGAPRDTQYFGPGTRLTVL.

The CDR3 here is CASSIGARNPSYEQYF. The CDR3 DNA reads TGTGCCAGTAGTATAGGAGCCAGGAACCCCTCCTACGAGCAGTACTTC. V gene TRBV19 combines with J gene TRBJ2-7; D uncertain. CDR3 size: 16 residues. Germline V CDR1 and CDR2: LNHDA, SQIVND (reference sequence). V was shortened by 1 base and J by 0 bases, with 13 bases between the two germline ends.

The rearrangement uses TRBV28 and TRBJ1-5; the match to TRBD1 covers 10 bases. Per the germline V gene, CDR1 is MDHEN and CDR2 is SYDVKM. The CDR3 is 15 residues long. The V and J ends lost 4 bases and 3 bases, in that order; junction bases with no gene match: 3. The DNA for the CDR3 is TGTGCCAGCAGTTCCGGGACAGGGGCCAATCAGCCCCAGCATTTT. It yields the protein CASSSGTGANQPQHF.

The chain links TRBV2 to TRBJ1-5; 7 positions agree with TRBD1. Trimming cost V 4 bases and J 6 bases; bases outside gene matches: 6. The CDR3 is 14 residues long. In germline, CDR1 is SNHLY, CDR2 FYNNEI. The CDR3 DNA sequence: TGTGCCAGCAGTGGGTACAGGGACAGTCAGCCCCAGCATTTT. Amino acids: CASSGYRDSQPQHF.

This clone showed up just once. The chain carries TRBV19 and TRBJ2-1; D is uncertain. V dropped 6 bases and J dropped 0 bases, with 6 bases sitting between them. Germline V CDR1 and CDR2: LNHDA, SQIVND (reference sequence). This CDR3 contains 13 residues. CDR3 coding DNA: TGTGCCAGTAGCTTTAGCTCCTACAATGAGCAGTTCTTC. Protein: CASSFSSYNEQFF.

CDR3 coding DNA: TGCGCCAGCAGCCCCGGGACTAACCAAGAGACCCAGTACTTC. Its translation: CASSPGTNQETQYF. The chain recombines TRBV5-1 with TRBJ2-5, with 7 nucleotides matching TRBD2. Germline values: CDR1 SGHRS, CDR2 YFSETQ. The CDR3 is 14 amino acids. The trim removed 4 bases at V and 0 bases at J, leaving 3 bases unmatched.

V usage is TRBV7-2 and J usage is TRBJ2-7; possible D gene TRBD1, 5 bases. Germline V CDR1 and CDR2: SGHTA, FQGNSA. The CDR3 is 14 amino acids. Trimming removed 5 bases from V and 6 bases from J, with 17 bases in between. The CDR3 nucleotides are TGTGCCAGCAGCCCGGGCCTCAAGGGGCCCGAGCAGTACGTC. Translating gives CASSPGLKGPEQYV.

The rearrangement uses TRBV6-1 and TRBJ1-5, with D possibly matching TRBD1 (6 bases). The CDR3 loop spans 15 amino acids. V dropped 3 bases and J dropped 7 bases, with 16 bases sitting between them. Germline CDR1 and CDR2: MNHNS and SASEGT. CDR3 in amino acids: CASSEAGGAGQPQHF. CDR3 nucleotide sequence: TGTGCCAGCAGTGAGGCTGGGGGCGCTGGGCAGCCCCAGCATTTT.

CDR3 coding DNA: TGCAGCGCTCAGACAGGGGGATCCCTCGGCTACACCTTC. The encoded protein is CSAQTGGSLGYTF. V gene TRBV29-1 combines with J gene TRBJ1-2; 9 nucleotides line up with TRBD1. Trimming at V came to 7 bases and at J to 8 bases, leaving 11 bases not matched to a gene. CDR3 length: 13 residues. Germline V gene lookup returns CDR1 SQVTM and CDR2 ANQGSEA.

This chain links TRBV7-9 with TRBJ1-6; D is undetermined. Germline-derived CDR1 and CDR2 are SEHNR and FQNEAQ (reference sequence). The CDR3 covers 15 residues. V was clipped by 2 bases and J by 6 bases, with 11 bases between them. The CDR3 sequence is CASSLSSGSNSPLHF. CDR3 DNA: TGTGCCAGCAGCTTATCGTCGGGGTCTAATTCACCCCTCCACTTT. Based on the CDR3 plus reference TRBV7-9 and TRBJ1-6, the full variable domain is DTGVSQNPRHKITKRGQNVTFRCDPISEHNRLYWYRQTLGQGPEFLTYFQNEAQLEKSRLLSDRFSAERPKGSFSTLEIQRTEQGDSAMYLCASSLSSGSNSPLHFGNGTRLTVT.

The J gene is TRBJ1-2, the V gene TRBV2; D uncertain. The CDR3 runs to 12 residues. The germline gives CDR1 SNHLY, CDR2 FYNNEI. V shed 4 bases and J shed 8 bases, with 11 bases lying between them. Here the CDR3 DNA reads TGTGCCAGCAGTGGGTTCCCGGAGGGCTACACCTTC. Its translation: CASSGFPEGYTF.

The rearrangement links TRBV4-2 to TRBJ2-3, with 7 positions matching TRBD2. The junction had 8 bases not matched to a gene; V was cut back by 4 bases and J by 1 base. The CDR3 runs to 16 residues. Germline CDR1 and CDR2: LGHNA and YNFKEQ. The CDR3 is CASSPAQRGGTDTQYF. The CDR3 DNA is TGTGCCAGCAGCCCAGCCCAGCGGGGAGGCACAGATACGCAGTATTTT.

The chain combines TRBV5-4 with TRBJ1-4, with D unclear. V was trimmed by 4 bases and J by 0 bases, leaving 7 bases between them. The length of the CDR3 is 14 residues. CDR1 and CDR2 (germline): SGHNT, YYREEE (reference sequence). CDR3 protein: CASSQQSTNEKLFF. Written as DNA, the CDR3 is TGTGCCAGCAGCCAACAATCAACTAATGAAAAACTGTTTTTT. The complete variable domain, with remaining parts taken from reference TRBV5-4 and TRBJ1-4, reads ETGVTQSPTHLIKTRGQQVTLRCSSQSGHNTVSWYQQALGQGPQFIFQYYREEENGRGNFPPRFSGLQFPNYSSELNVNALELDDSALYLCASSQQSTNEKLFFGSGTQLSVL.